The rows below give T cell receptor beta chains drawn from one sample of a study of a mutant IDH1 vaccine in newly diagnosed glioma. The method was immunoSEQ multiplex PCR; TCRdb's version includes in-frame clones alone and lacks a portion of them. Of some 30,000 clones listed, roughly 90% are singletons. Their antigen targets remain unknown. The specimen was PBMCs, collected from a glioma patient whose treatment included an IDH1 peptide vaccine. These receptors were obtained from a man between 40 and 49 years old with glioma. The CDR3 runs from the conserved cysteine through the conserved F or W. The D gene is left open where the match is weak. Part of the rows lack a size; the others show once, few, many or a class for expanded clones.

cdr3_aa cdr3_nt j_call clone_size d_call cdr3_length v_call
CASSSGLAGGELFF TGTGCCAGCAGCTCGGGACTAGCGGGAGGGGAGCTGTTTTTT TRBJ2-2 . TRBD2 14 TRBV5-4
CATQTGDNTEAFF TGTGCCACCCAGACGGGAGACAACACTGAAGCTTTCTTT TRBJ1-1 medium-sized . 13 TRBV6-4
CSVRPGPYTEAFF TGCAGCGTGAGGCCAGGGCCCTACACTGAAGCTTTCTTT TRBJ1-1 . . 13 TRBV29-1
CATRRVTSGSPSTDTQYF TGTGCCACCAGGAGAGTCACTAGCGGGAGCCCAAGCACAGATACGCAGTATTTT TRBJ2-3 . TRBD2 18 TRBV15
CASVGTRRNYGYTF TGTGCCAGCGTAGGGACGCGTCGTAACTATGGCTACACCTTC TRBJ1-2 . . 14 TRBV2
CASSLGQGPLGYTF TGTGCCAGCAGCCTAGGACAGGGCCCGCTTGGCTACACCTTC TRBJ1-2 once TRBD1 14 TRBV7-2
CASSPNSGGRNYGYTF TGCGCCAGCAGCCCCAATTCGGGGGGGCGGAACTATGGCTACACCTTC TRBJ1-2 . . 16 TRBV4-1
CASSRTGAFQETQYF TGTGCCAGCAGCCGGACAGGGGCATTCCAAGAGACCCAGTACTTC TRBJ2-5 . TRBD1 15 TRBV11-2
CASSLALPPGYTF TGTGCCAGCAGCTTAGCGCTGCCCCCTGGCTACACCTTC TRBJ1-2 few . 13 TRBV7-2
CASRPLQNREAAEQYF TGTGCCAGCAGGCCGCTCCAGAATCGGGAGGCTGCCGAGCAGTACTTC TRBJ2-7 . TRBD2 16 TRBV27
CSVGSMGSENYGYTF TGCAGCGTTGGGTCGATGGGTTCGGAGAATTATGGCTACACCTTC TRBJ1-2 . . 15 TRBV29-1
CASSQEGTGYNEQFF TGCGCCAGCAGCCAAGAGGGAACGGGTTACAATGAGCAGTTCTTC TRBJ2-1 . . 15 TRBV4-3
CASRGQGIDYGYTF TGTGCCAGCAGGGGACAGGGAATTGACTATGGCTACACCTTC TRBJ1-2 . TRBD1 14 TRBV28
CASSLSGESYNEQFF TGTGCCAGCAGCCTCTCGGGAGAGTCCTACAATGAGCAGTTCTTC TRBJ2-1 . . 15 TRBV11-2
CASSFHPSDTYNEQFF TGTGCCAGCAGCTTCCACCCGAGCGATACTTACAATGAGCAGTTCTTC TRBJ2-1 . . 16 TRBV5-4
CASRNSGSGTDTQYF TGTGCCAGCAGGAATAGCGGGAGTGGGACAGATACGCAGTATTTT TRBJ2-3 medium-sized TRBD2 15 TRBV6-4
CASSISATGADTEAFF TGTGCCAGTAGTATCTCCGCGACAGGAGCGGACACTGAAGCTTTCTTT TRBJ1-1 once . 16 TRBV19
CASIENGSGYGYTF TGTGCCAGCATAGAGAACGGCTCTGGCTATGGCTACACCTTC TRBJ1-2 few . 14 TRBV5-6
CASSRRQDTEAFF TGCGCCAGCAGCCGAAGACAGGACACTGAAGCTTTCTTT TRBJ1-1 . . 13 TRBV10-1
CASSLGGGSFYGYTF TGCGCCAGCAGCTTGGGCGGGGGCTCCTTCTATGGCTACACCTTC TRBJ1-2 . . 15 TRBV5-1
CASSQDPGAASGGSNQPQHF TGTGCCAGCAGCCAAGATCCAGGGGCCGCCAGTGGCGGGAGTAATCAGCCCCAGCATTTT TRBJ1-5 . . 20 TRBV4-2
CASRETGIAKNIQYF TGTGCCAGCAGAGAAACAGGGATAGCCAAAAACATTCAGTACTTC TRBJ2-4 . . 15 TRBV28
CASSLWGRDTEAFF TGCGCCAGCAGCTTGTGGGGACGGGACACTGAAGCTTTCTTT TRBJ1-1 . . 14 TRBV5-1
CASSPRGFDNEQFF TGTGCCAGCAGTCCCAGGGGGTTTGACAATGAGCAGTTCTTC TRBJ2-1 . TRBD1 14 TRBV27
CASSLSGTSRPHYGYTF TGTGCCAGCAGCCTCTCCGGGACAAGCCGACCCCACTATGGCTACACCTTC TRBJ1-2 . . 17 TRBV7-9
CASSYSGGNTEAFF TGTGCCAGCAGTTACTCAGGGGGGAACACTGAAGCTTTCTTT TRBJ1-1 . . 14 TRBV6-5
CASSLGAGTTNEQFF TGCGCCAGCAGCTTGGGTGCCGGGACTACAAATGAGCAGTTCTTC TRBJ2-1 once TRBD2 15 TRBV5-1
CASSYAVSYEQYF TGTGCCAGCAGTTACGCCGTCTCCTACGAGCAGTACTTC TRBJ2-7 once . 13 TRBV27